This T cell receptor beta chain is drawn from a study of cytomegalovirus exposure and HLA in healthy donors. PCR was performed using 60 Vbeta and 13 Jbeta primers. Sequencing used immunoSEQ multiplex PCR; TCRdb keeps in-frame clones, though not all of them. The sample records about 200,000 clones, approximately 79% being singletons. The V segment lost 4 bases and the J segment 7 bases; nucleotides outside the gene matches: 7. The CDR3 sequence is 14 residues long. CDR1 is MGHRA, CDR2 YSYEKL, per germline. The receptor's source is a girl aged 2-10 years in good health and CMV-seronegative. Sequences were obtained from PBMCs. The J gene is TRBJ2-1, the V gene TRBV4-1; the match to TRBD1 covers 7 bases. This chain's CDR3 is CASSLRQGMNEQFF. CDR3 nucleotides: TGCGCCAGCAGCCTCAGACAGGGTATGAATGAGCAGTTCTTC.